This T cell receptor beta chain was obtained from a study of CD8 T cells in ankylosing spondylitis. A few counts support this clonotype. TCRdb re-called the 5' RACE reads through MiXCR, storing one row per CDR3 protein. The sample shows 200,000 to 300,000 distinct CDR3 sequences, roughly 8.6% of them seen only once. CDR1 DFQATT and CDR2 SNEGSKA come from the germline V gene (reference sequence). V was cut by 4 bases and J by 1 base, with 13 bases left in between. This CDR3 has 14 amino acids. The clonotype was recovered from a male donor with ankylosing spondylitis or in good health (not recorded which). The sequenced sample was blood, either unsorted or a sorted T cell fraction (not recorded which). The chain employs TRBV20-1 and TRBJ1-1; D may be TRBD1 (5 bases). The CDR3 bases are TGCAGTGCTATCAATTTCAGGGCGAACACTGAAGCTTTCTTT. It yields the protein CSAINFRANTEAFF.